A selection of T cell receptor beta chains follows, all from one sample in a study of shared clonotypes between healthy human individuals. The table came from immunoSEQ multiplex PCR; TCRdb's copy has only in-frame clones and leaves some out. Of 600,000 to 750,000 clones in the sample, approximately 72% are singletons; the top ten hold around 1.8%. The sequenced sample was memory CD4+ T cells sorted from blood. Source of these receptors: a woman in her thirties in good health. The CDR3 runs from the conserved cysteine through the conserved F or W. A D gene is named only where the DNA matches it firmly. Some rows have no size entry. The others give once, few or many, or a class for an expanded clone.

D,V,J,size,DNA,CDR3
TRBD1,TRBV28,TRBJ1-2,NA,TGTGCCAGCAGTTCCCTCGGACAGGGGGCTCGGGGCTACACCTTC,CASSSLGQGARGYTF
TRBD1,TRBV27,TRBJ2-1,NA,TGTGCCAGCAGTTTAGGACAGGCACTCTACAATGAGCAGTTCTTC,CASSLGQALYNEQFF
NA,TRBV6-5,TRBJ2-1,few,TGTGCCAGCAGGGGTTTACGGAATGAGCAGTTCTTC,CASRGLRNEQFF
TRBD2,TRBV6-6,TRBJ2-7,NA,TGTGCCAGCAGTCGCACTAGCGGGGACTACGAGCAGTACTTC,CASSRTSGDYEQYF
NA,TRBV7-2,TRBJ1-5,many,TGTGCCAGCAGCTTCCGAGGGGGAGGGAGCAATCAGCCCCAGCATTTT,CASSFRGGGSNQPQHF
NA,TRBV5-5,TRBJ1-1,NA,TGTGCCAGCAGCTACCAGACCGAGACGATTAACACTGAAGCTTTCTTT,CASSYQTETINTEAFF
NA,TRBV15,TRBJ1-4,once,TGTGCCACCAGCAGCAACAGGGCTTATAATGAAAAACTGTTTTTT,CATSSNRAYNEKLFF
TRBD1,TRBV19,TRBJ1-1,NA,TGTGCCAGTATAGCGGACAGGGGCAACACTGAAGCTTTCTTT,CASIADRGNTEAFF
NA,TRBV18,TRBJ2-3,few,TGTGCCAGCTCACCAATGGTCCGGGGAGATACGCAGTATTTT,CASSPMVRGDTQYF
TRBD2,TRBV15,TRBJ2-7,NA,TGTGCCACCAGCGGCCTTGCGGGGGGCTATTCCTACGAGCAGTACTTC,CATSGLAGGYSYEQYF
NA,TRBV10-3,TRBJ2-7,NA,TGTGCCATCAGTGAGTCGGACCGAGGGGGTTACGAGCAGTACTTC,CAISESDRGGYEQYF
NA,TRBV28,TRBJ2-7,NA,TGTGCCAGCAGTCGGGGGTCCGCTCCCGAGCAGTACTTC,CASSRGSAPEQYF
TRBD1,TRBV19,TRBJ2-1,NA,TGTGCCAGTAGTATAGGACAGGGGGAGCAGTTCTTC,CASSIGQGEQFF
NA,TRBV5-1,TRBJ2-2,NA,TGCGCCAGCAGCTTTACGGGGAACACCGGGGAGCTGTTTTTT,CASSFTGNTGELFF
NA,TRBV7-2,TRBJ1-5,once,TGTGCCAGCAGCTTAGGAGGAGGAGGCGGTCAGCCCCAGCATTTT,CASSLGGGGGQPQHF
TRBD1,TRBV19,TRBJ1-2,NA,TGTGCCAGTAGTACCCGGGACAGGTGGGTCACCTTC,CASSTRDRWVTF
NA,TRBV19,TRBJ2-1,NA,TGTGCCAGTAGTATAGGACCAGCGGTCATGGGCGATGAGCAGTTCTTC,CASSIGPAVMGDEQFF
NA,TRBV6-7,TRBJ2-7,NA,TGTGCCAGCAGTCCAGGGACAACGGTCTACGAGCAGTACTTC,CASSPGTTVYEQYF
NA,TRBV7-2,TRBJ2-7,NA,TGTGCTAGCAGCCCTAACCCCCTCTACGAGCAGTACTTC,CASSPNPLYEQYF
TRBD1,TRBV5-6,TRBJ1-2,many,TGTGCCAGCAGTTACGGAACAGGGGATGGAGGCTACACCTTC,CASSYGTGDGGYTF
NA,TRBV7-9,TRBJ2-1,NA,TGTGCCAGCAGCTCAGTCGGAGGCAATGAGCAGTTCTTC,CASSSVGGNEQFF
TRBD1,TRBV28,TRBJ2-4,few,TGTGCCAGCAGTTTATATGGGACAGTCGCCTTGGAGAAAAACATTCAGTACTTC,CASSLYGTVALEKNIQYF
NA,TRBV28,TRBJ1-2,few,TGTGCCAGCAGTTTACCTTCCGGAATTAACTATGGCTACACCTTC,CASSLPSGINYGYTF
TRBD2,TRBV18,TRBJ2-1,few,TGTGCCAGCTCACCACGTCAGCTAGCGGGCGTTTACAATGAGCAGTTCTTC,CASSPRQLAGVYNEQFF
TRBD2,TRBV28,TRBJ2-5,NA,TGTGCCAGCAGCCTAGAGGGACTAGCGGGAGGCCGAGAGACCCAGTACTTC,CASSLEGLAGGRETQYF
TRBD1,TRBV4-1,TRBJ2-1,NA,TGCGCCAGCAGCCAGTACCCAGGGGGCGCGAATGAGCAGTTCTTC,CASSQYPGGANEQFF
NA,TRBV6-4,TRBJ2-7,NA,TGTGCCAGCAGTGACCTTAGCGCGTACGAGCAGTACTTC,CASSDLSAYEQYF
TRBD1,TRBV7-3,TRBJ1-1,NA,TGTGCCAGTCGACAGGGAATGAACACTGAAGCTTTCTTT,CASRQGMNTEAFF
NA,TRBV28,TRBJ2-7,NA,TGTGCCAGCAGATCACAAGGGGGAGAGGACTCCTACGAGCAGTACTTC,CASRSQGGEDSYEQYF
TRBD1,TRBV6-6,TRBJ2-5,few,TGTGCCAGCAGTAACCGGGACAGGGGACAAGAGACCCAGTACTTC,CASSNRDRGQETQYF
TRBD2,TRBV27,TRBJ2-3,few,TGTGCCAGCAGCTATACCGGGAGGGGGGAAGATACGCAGTATTTT,CASSYTGRGEDTQYF
TRBD1,TRBV29-1,TRBJ1-1,NA,TGCAGCCTTGCCCGTTCGACAGGGTTGAGCACTGAAGCTTTCTTT,CSLARSTGLSTEAFF
NA,TRBV29-1,TRBJ2-2,NA,TGCAGCGTCTCCTCCCCGGGTATAGGCGGGGAGCTGTTTTTT,CSVSSPGIGGELFF
NA,TRBV27,TRBJ1-1,NA,TGTGCCAGCAGTAGGGATTGGGGGCAGAACACTGAAGCTTTCTTT,CASSRDWGQNTEAFF
NA,TRBV18,TRBJ1-1,NA,TGTGCCAGCTCACCTGACGGGGGGGTAGACACTGAAGCTTTCTTT,CASSPDGGVDTEAFF
NA,TRBV6-1,TRBJ2-7,NA,TGTGCCAGCAGCCTGGTCGGCTACGAGCAGTACTTC,CASSLVGYEQYF
NA,TRBV28,TRBJ1-2,few,TGTGCCAGCAGTACAGTGTACTATGGCTACACCTTC,CASSTVYYGYTF
NA,TRBV2,TRBJ2-1,NA,TGTGCCAGCAGTGATGGTGGTTACAATGAGCAGTTCTTC,CASSDGGYNEQFF
TRBD1,TRBV11-2,TRBJ2-7,NA,TGTGCCAGCAGCTTAGATCTCGGGACAGGGGACTACGAGCAGTACTTC,CASSLDLGTGDYEQYF
TRBD2,TRBV5-1,TRBJ2-5,once,TGCGCCAGCAGCCGACTAGCGGGAGAAGAGACCCAGTACTTC,CASSRLAGEETQYF
NA,TRBV25-1,TRBJ2-1,NA,TGTGCCAGCAGTGATTGGCCCTATGAGCAGTTCTTC,CASSDWPYEQFF
NA,TRBV28,TRBJ1-4,NA,TGTGCCAGCAGTTTACCCCATGGGGGGGGCGGCGAAAAACTGTTTTTT,CASSLPHGGGGEKLFF
NA,TRBV7-2,TRBJ2-1,few,TGTGCCAGCAGCTTCGGTTTTGGGGTAGGGCTGAACAATGAGCAGTTCTTC,CASSFGFGVGLNNEQFF
TRBD1,TRBV28,TRBJ2-7,NA,TGTGCCAGCAGTTTCCGAGGGACAGGGAAGGCCGAGCAGTACTTC,CASSFRGTGKAEQYF
TRBD2,TRBV4-1,TRBJ2-7,NA,TGCGCCAGCAGCTACGGACTAGCGGGAGGTTACGAGCAGTACTTC,CASSYGLAGGYEQYF